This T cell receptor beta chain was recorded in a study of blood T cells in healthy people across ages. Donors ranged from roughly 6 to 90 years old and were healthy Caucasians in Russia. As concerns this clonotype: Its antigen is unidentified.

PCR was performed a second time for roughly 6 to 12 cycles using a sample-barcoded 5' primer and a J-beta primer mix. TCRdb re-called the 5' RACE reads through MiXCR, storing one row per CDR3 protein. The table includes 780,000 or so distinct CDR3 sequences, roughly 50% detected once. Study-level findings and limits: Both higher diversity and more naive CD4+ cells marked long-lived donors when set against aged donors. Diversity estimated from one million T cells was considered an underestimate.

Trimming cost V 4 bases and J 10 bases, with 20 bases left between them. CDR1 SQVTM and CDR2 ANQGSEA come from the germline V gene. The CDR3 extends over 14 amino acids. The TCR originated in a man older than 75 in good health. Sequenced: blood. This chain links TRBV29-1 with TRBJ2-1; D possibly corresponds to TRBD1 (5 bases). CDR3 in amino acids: CSVVVGQGLGEQFF. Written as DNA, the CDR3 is TGCAGCGTTGTAGTTGGTCAGGGCCTAGGGGAGCAGTTCTTC.